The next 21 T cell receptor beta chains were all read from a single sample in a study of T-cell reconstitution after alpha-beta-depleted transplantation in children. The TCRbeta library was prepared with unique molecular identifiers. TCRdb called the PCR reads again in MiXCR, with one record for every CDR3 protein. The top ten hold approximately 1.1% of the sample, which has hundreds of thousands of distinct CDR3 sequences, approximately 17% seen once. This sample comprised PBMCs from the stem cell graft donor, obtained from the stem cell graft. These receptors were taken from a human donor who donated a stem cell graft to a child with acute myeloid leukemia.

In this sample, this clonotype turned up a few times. The CDR3 sequence is CASNREGGTEAFF. CDR3 DNA: TGTGCCAGCAACAGGGAAGGTGGCACTGAAGCTTTCTTT. The chain has TRBV2 and TRBJ1-1, with TRBD1 as a possible D gene (6 bases). Trimming cost V 7 bases and J 4 bases, with 13 bases left between them. Germline CDR1 and CDR2: SNHLY and FYNNEI. This CDR3 has 13 amino acids. Combining the CDR3 with reference TRBV2 and TRBJ1-1 gives the whole variable domain EPEVTQTPSHQVTQMGQEVILRCVPISNHLYFYWYRQILGQKVEFLVSFYNNEISEKSEIFDDQFSVERPDGSNFTLKIRSTKLEDSAMYFCASNREGGTEAFFGQGTRLTVV.

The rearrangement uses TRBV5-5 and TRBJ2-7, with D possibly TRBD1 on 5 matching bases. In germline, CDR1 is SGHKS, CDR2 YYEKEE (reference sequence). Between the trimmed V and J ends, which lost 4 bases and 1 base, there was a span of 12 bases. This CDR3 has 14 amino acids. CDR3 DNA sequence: TGTGCCAGCAGCCCGACAGTTCCTTCCTACGAGCAGTACGTC. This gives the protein CASSPTVPSYEQYV.

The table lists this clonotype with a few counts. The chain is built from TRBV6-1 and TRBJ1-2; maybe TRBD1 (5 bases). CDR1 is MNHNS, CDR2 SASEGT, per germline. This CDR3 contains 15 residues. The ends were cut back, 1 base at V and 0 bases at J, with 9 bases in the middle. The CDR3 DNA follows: TGTGCCAGCAGTGAAGGACAGACGTCTAACTATGGCTACACCTTC. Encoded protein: CASSEGQTSNYGYTF.

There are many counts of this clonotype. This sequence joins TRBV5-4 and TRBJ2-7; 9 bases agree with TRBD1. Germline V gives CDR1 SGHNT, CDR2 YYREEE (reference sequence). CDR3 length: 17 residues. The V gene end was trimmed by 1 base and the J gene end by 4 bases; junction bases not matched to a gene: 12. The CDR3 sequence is CASSLFGTGTLTYEQYF. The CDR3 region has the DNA TGTGCCAGCAGCTTGTTTGGGACAGGGACCCTGACGTACGAGCAGTACTTC.

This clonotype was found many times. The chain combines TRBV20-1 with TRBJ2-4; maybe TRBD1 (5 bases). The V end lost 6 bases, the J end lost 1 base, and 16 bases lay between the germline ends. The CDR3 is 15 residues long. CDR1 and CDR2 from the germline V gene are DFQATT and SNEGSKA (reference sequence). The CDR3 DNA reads TGCAGTGCCGGCCAGGGATTGGCGGCCAAAAACATTCAGTACTTC. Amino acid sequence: CSAGQGLAAKNIQYF.

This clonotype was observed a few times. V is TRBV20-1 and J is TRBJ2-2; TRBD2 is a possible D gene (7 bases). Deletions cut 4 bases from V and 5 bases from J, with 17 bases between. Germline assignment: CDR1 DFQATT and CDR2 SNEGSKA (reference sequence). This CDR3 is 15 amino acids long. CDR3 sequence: CSAIGQRGPTGELFF. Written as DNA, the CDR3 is TGCAGTGCTATAGGACAGCGGGGCCCAACCGGGGAGCTGTTTTTT.

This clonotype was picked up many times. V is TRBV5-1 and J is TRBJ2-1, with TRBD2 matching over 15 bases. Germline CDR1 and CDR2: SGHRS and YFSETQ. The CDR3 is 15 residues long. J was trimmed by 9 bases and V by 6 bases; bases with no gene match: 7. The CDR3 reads CASNEGLAGGREQFF. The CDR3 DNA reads TGCGCCAGCAACGAGGGACTAGCGGGGGGACGTGAGCAGTTCTTC.

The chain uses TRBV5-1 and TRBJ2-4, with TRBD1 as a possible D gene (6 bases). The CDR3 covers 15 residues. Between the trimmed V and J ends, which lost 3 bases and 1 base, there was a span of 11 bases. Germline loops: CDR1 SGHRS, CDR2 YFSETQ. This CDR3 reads CASSWGDRAKNIQYF. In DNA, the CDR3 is TGCGCCAGCAGCTGGGGTGACAGGGCCAAAAACATTCAGTACTTC.

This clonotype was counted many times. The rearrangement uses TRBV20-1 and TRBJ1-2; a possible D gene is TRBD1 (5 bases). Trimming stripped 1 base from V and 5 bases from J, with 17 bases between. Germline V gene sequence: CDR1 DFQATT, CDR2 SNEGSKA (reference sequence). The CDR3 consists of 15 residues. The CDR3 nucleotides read TGCAGTGCTAGAGGTGCACGACAGCCAAATTATGGCTACACCTTC. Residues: CSARGARQPNYGYTF.

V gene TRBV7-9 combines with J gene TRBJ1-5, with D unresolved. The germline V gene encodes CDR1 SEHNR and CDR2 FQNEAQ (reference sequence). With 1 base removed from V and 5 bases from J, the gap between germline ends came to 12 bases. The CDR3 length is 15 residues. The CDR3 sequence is CASSLGGYGHQPQHF. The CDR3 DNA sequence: TGTGCCAGCAGCTTAGGTGGGTACGGGCATCAGCCCCAGCATTTT.

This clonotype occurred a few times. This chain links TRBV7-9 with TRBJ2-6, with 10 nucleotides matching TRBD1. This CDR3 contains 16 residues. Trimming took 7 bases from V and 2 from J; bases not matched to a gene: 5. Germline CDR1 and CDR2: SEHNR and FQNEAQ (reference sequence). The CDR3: CASILGTGAGANVLTF. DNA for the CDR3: TGTGCCAGCATCTTGGGGACAGGGGCTGGGGCCAACGTCCTGACTTTC.

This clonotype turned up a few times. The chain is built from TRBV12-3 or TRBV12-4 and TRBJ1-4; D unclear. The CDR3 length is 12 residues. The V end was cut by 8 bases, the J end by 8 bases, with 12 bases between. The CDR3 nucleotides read TGTGCCAGCGGCGTCCTTGGGGAAAAACTGTTTTTT. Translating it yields CASGVLGEKLFF.

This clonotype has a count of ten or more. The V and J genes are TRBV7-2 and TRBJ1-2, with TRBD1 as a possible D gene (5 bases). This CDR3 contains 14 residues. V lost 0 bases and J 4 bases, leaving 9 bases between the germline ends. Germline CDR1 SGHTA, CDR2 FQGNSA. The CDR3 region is CASSLAGDVYGYTF. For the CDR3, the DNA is TGTGCCAGCAGCTTAGCGGGGGACGTCTATGGCTACACCTTC.

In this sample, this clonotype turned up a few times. DNA for the CDR3: TGTGCCAGCAGACCTCTACAGGGTTACACTGAAGCTTTCTTT. It translates to CASRPLQGYTEAFF. The chain combines TRBV7-2 with TRBJ1-1; possible D gene TRBD1, 6 bases. CDR1 SGHTA and CDR2 FQGNSA come from the germline V gene. The ends were cut back, 6 bases at V and 3 bases at J, with 14 bases in the middle. This CDR3 comprises 14 residues.

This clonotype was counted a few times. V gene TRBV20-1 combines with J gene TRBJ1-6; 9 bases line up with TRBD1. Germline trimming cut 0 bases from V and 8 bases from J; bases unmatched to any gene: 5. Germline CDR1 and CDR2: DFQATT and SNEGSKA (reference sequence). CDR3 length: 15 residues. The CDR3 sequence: CSARETGGRYSPLHF. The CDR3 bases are TGCAGTGCTAGAGAGACAGGGGGTCGGTATTCACCCCTCCACTTT.

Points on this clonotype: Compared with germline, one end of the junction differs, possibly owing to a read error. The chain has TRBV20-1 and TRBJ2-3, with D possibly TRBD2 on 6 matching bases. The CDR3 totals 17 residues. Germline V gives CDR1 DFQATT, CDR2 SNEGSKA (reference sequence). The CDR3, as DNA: TGCTGTGCTAGACCCGGGGGTAATCGGGACCCCACAGATACGCAGTATTTT. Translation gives CCARPGGNRDPTDTQYF.

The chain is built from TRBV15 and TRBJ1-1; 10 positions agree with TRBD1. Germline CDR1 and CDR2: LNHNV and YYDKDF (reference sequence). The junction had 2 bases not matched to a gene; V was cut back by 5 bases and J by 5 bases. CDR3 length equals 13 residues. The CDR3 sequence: CATSGQGGTEAFF. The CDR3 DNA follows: TGTGCCACCAGCGGACAGGGGGGGACTGAAGCTTTCTTT.

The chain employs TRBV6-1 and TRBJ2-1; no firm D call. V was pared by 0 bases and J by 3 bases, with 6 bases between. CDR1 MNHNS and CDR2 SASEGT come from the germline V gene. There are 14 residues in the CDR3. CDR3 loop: CASSEADGYNEQFF. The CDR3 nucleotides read TGTGCCAGCAGTGAAGCAGACGGCTACAATGAGCAGTTCTTC.

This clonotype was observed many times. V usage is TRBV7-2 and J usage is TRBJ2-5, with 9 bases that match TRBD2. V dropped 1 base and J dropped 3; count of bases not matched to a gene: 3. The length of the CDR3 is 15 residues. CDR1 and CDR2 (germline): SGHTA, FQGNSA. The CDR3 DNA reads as TGTGCCAGCAGCTTAGATAGCGGGGGAGAAGAGACCCAGTACTTC. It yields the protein CASSLDSGGEETQYF.

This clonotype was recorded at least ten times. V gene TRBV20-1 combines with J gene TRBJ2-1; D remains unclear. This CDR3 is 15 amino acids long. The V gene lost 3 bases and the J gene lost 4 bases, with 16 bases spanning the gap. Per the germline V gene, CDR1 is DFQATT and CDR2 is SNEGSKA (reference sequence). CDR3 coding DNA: TGCAGTGCTAGTGGTCCTTCCCTCATTTACAATGAGCAGTTCTTC. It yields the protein CSASGPSLIYNEQFF.

CDR3 residues: CASSPFPTTGNNEQYF. The CDR3 bases are TGTGCCAGCTCACCCTTCCCCACTACAGGGAACAACGAGCAGTACTTC. The chain recombines TRBV18 with TRBJ2-7, with D perhaps matching TRBD1 (6 bases). CDR3 size: 16 residues. CDR1 is KGHSH and CDR2 is LQKENI in the germline V gene. Between the trimmed V and J ends, which lost 3 bases and 5 bases, there was a span of 20 bases.